The 24 T cell receptor beta chains below come from one sample, sequenced in a study of blood T cell repertoires in COVID-19. TCRdb keeps only in-frame clones here, not all; method: immunoSEQ multiplex PCR. The data contain about 24,000 clones, 80% to 85% of them singletons. Material for sequencing was peripheral blood. Every receptor here comes from a man in his 70s with acute or convalescent COVID-19.

The chain combines TRBV6-1 with TRBJ1-6; D remains unclear. Germline loops: CDR1 MNHNS, CDR2 SASEGT. The CDR3 spans 15 residues. Trimming removed 3 bases at V and 5 bases at J, with 11 bases between. DNA for the CDR3: TGTGCCAGCAGTGATGACCGGGTTGATAATTCACCCCTCCACTTT. It yields the protein CASSDDRVDNSPLHF.

The rearrangement joins TRBV10-1 to TRBJ2-5; D possibly corresponds to TRBD2 (5 bases). Between the trimmed V and J ends, which lost 3 bases and 5 bases, there was a span of 16 bases. The CDR3 runs 15 residues. CDR1 is WNHNN and CDR2 is SYGVQD in the germline V gene (reference sequence). CDR3 region: CASSEGLTRGETQYF. In DNA, the CDR3 is TGCGCCAGCAGTGAAGGACTCACTCGAGGGGAGACCCAGTACTTC.

The V and J genes are TRBV19 and TRBJ1-2; 8 nucleotides align to TRBD1. The J segment lost 3 bases and the V segment lost 2 bases, leaving 8 bases of the junction unmatched. The germline gives CDR1 LNHDA, CDR2 SQIVND (reference sequence). The CDR3 is 16 amino acids. In DNA, the CDR3 is TGTGCCAGTAGTATATATCCCCAGACAGGGGACTATGGCTACACCTTC. This codes for CASSIYPQTGDYGYTF. Filled out from reference TRBV19 and TRBJ1-2, the complete variable domain reads DGGITQSPKYLFRKEGQNVTLSCEQNLNHDAMYWYRQDPGQGLRLIYYSQIVNDFQKGDIAEGYSVSREKKESFPLTVTSAQKNPTAFYLCASSIYPQTGDYGYTFGSGTRLTVV.

The chain uses TRBV5-5 and TRBJ1-2; possible D gene TRBD1, 6 bases. V was trimmed by 4 bases and J by 0 bases, leaving 13 bases between them. CDR1 is SGHKS, CDR2 YYEKEE, per germline (reference sequence). The CDR3 length is 15 residues. This CDR3 is CASSARQVANYGYTF. DNA for the CDR3: TGTGCCAGCAGCGCTAGACAGGTCGCTAACTATGGCTACACCTTC.

This chain connects TRBV5-8 to TRBJ1-2; D uncertain. CDR3 length: 12 residues. With 4 bases removed from V and 5 bases from J, the gap between germline ends came to 9 bases. The germline CDR1 and CDR2 sequences are SGHTS and YDEGEE. The CDR3: CASSPSGYGYTF. Written as DNA, the CDR3 is TGTGCCAGCAGCCCCTCGGGTTATGGCTACACCTTC.

This clone came up a few times. The rearrangement links TRBV6-6 to TRBJ2-7; D gene uncertain. V was trimmed by 3 bases and J by 0 bases, leaving 12 bases between them. Looked up from germline, CDR1 is MNHNY and CDR2 is SVGAGI (reference sequence). The CDR3 runs to 15 residues. This CDR3 reads CASSYYRSHSYEQYF. For the CDR3, the DNA is TGTGCCAGCAGTTATTATCGTAGCCACTCCTACGAGCAGTACTTC.

V and J are TRBV6-5 and TRBJ1-1; 8 bases map to TRBD1. J gave up 5 bases and V 8 bases, and 13 bases lay outside the gene matches. There are 15 residues in the CDR3. Germline V gene sequence: CDR1 MNHEY, CDR2 SVGAGI. CDR3 DNA sequence: TGTGCCAGCGAGCCTCCAGGGGGCATAGGGACTGAAGCTTTCTTT. Protein: CASEPPGGIGTEAFF.

The chain uses TRBV18 and TRBJ1-2; perhaps TRBD1 as D (6 bases). The CDR3 contains 18 residues. Germline lookup yields CDR1 KGHSH and CDR2 LQKENI. The V and J ends lost 4 bases and 4 bases respectively, with 25 bases between them. CDR3: CASSQYSSRGHTVYGYTF. The CDR3 region has the DNA TGTGCCAGCTCACAATACAGCTCCAGGGGCCATACTGTCTATGGCTACACCTTC.

The V gene is TRBV11-2, the J gene TRBJ1-1; D remains ambiguous. Looked up from germline, CDR1 is SGHAT and CDR2 is FQNNGV. The V end lost 5 bases, the J end lost 0 bases, and 13 bases lay between the germline ends. This CDR3 is 15 amino acids long. The CDR3 region is CASSVPGDLNTEAFF. The DNA of the CDR3 is TGTGCCAGCAGCGTCCCGGGAGATTTGAACACTGAAGCTTTCTTT.

The chain combines TRBV12-3 or TRBV12-4 with TRBJ1-1; a weak D match, TRBD1 (6 bases). The CDR3 sequence is 13 residues long. With 7 bases removed from V and 7 bases from J, the gap between germline ends came to 16 bases. CDR3: CASTLTGGIEAFF. CDR3 coding DNA: TGTGCCAGCACGTTGACAGGAGGCATTGAAGCTTTCTTT.

The rearrangement links TRBV10-3 to TRBJ1-4, with D perhaps matching TRBD1 (6 bases). Germline assignment: CDR1 ENHRY and CDR2 SYGVKD. Between the trimmed V and J ends, which lost 10 bases and 5 bases, there was a span of 8 bases. The CDR3 totals 11 residues. The CDR3 sequence: CASQGNEKLFF. In DNA form, the CDR3 reads TGTGCCAGCCAGGGGAATGAAAAACTGTTTTTT.

The gene calls are TRBV2 and TRBJ1-1; D unclear. Germline V lookup: CDR1 SNHLY, CDR2 FYNNEI. V was shortened by 7 bases and J by 8 bases, with 11 bases between the two germline ends. The CDR3 is 11 residues long. The CDR3 nucleotides are TGTGCCAGCATTTTTGACAAGGAAGCTTTCTTT. Translated, it gives CASIFDKEAFF. The full variable domain, rest sourced from reference TRBV2 and TRBJ1-1, is EPEVTQTPSHQVTQMGQEVILRCVPISNHLYFYWYRQILGQKVEFLVSFYNNEISEKSEIFDDQFSVERPDGSNFTLKIRSTKLEDSAMYFCASIFDKEAFFGQGTRLTVV.

The J gene is TRBJ1-2, the V gene TRBV5-4; 9 bases match TRBD1. Germline loops: CDR1 SGHNT, CDR2 YYREEE (reference sequence). There are 15 residues in the CDR3. V lost 1 base and J lost 3; bases outside the gene matches: 4. CDR3 region: CASSLTGGGDYGYTF. CDR3 coding DNA: TGTGCCAGCAGCTTGACAGGGGGCGGTGACTATGGCTACACCTTC.

This clone was seen only a few times. The chain recombines TRBV9 with TRBJ1-4, with 11 nucleotides matching TRBD1. CDR3 size: 15 residues. Looked up from germline, CDR1 is SGDLS and CDR2 is YYNGEE. The junction had 12 bases not matched to a gene; V was cut back by 3 bases and J by 14 bases. The CDR3 DNA sequence: TGTGCCAGCAGCGCCGGCCGGGACAGGGGGTTCCGGCTGTTTTTT. It translates to CASSAGRDRGFRLFF.

In DNA form, the CDR3 reads TGTGCCAGCAGCTTAGCGGTCACAGGGGGCAGCTATGGCTACACCTTC. This translates into CASSLAVTGGSYGYTF. V usage is TRBV7-2 and J usage is TRBJ1-2, with TRBD1 matching 9 bases. Germline CDR1 reads SGHTA; CDR2 reads FQGNSA. The V segment lost 0 bases and the J segment 4 bases; nucleotides outside the gene matches: 6. The CDR3 length is 16 residues.

V usage is TRBV9 and J usage is TRBJ2-5, with 10 positions matching TRBD2. The V gene end was trimmed by 0 bases and the J gene end by 5 bases; junction bases not matched to a gene: 7. The CDR3 is made up of 16 amino acids. Germline CDR1 SGDLS, CDR2 YYNGEE. This chain's CDR3 is CASSVGSGGARETQYF. The DNA of the CDR3 is TGTGCCAGCAGCGTAGGGAGCGGGGGGGCCAGGGAGACCCAGTACTTC.

The V call is TRBV3-1 (or the pseudogene TRBV3-2), the J call TRBJ1-1, with D unclear. CDR3 length: 15 residues. Germline-derived CDR1 and CDR2 are LGHDT and YNNKEL (reference sequence). Deletions cut 6 bases from V and 4 bases from J, with 18 bases between. As DNA, the CDR3 is TGTGCCAGCAGTCTGGGCGGGGTTCGTGGCACTGAAGCTTTCTTT. Encoded protein: CASSLGGVRGTEAFF.

The V gene is TRBV9, the J gene TRBJ1-6, with D hard to call. The germline CDR1 and CDR2 sequences are SGDLS and YYNGEE. V shed 5 bases and J shed 7 bases, with 13 bases lying between them. CDR3 length equals 14 residues. The CDR3 reads CASSPREANSPLHF. CDR3 nucleotides: TGTGCCAGCAGTCCTCGGGAGGCCAATTCACCCCTCCACTTT.

The chain links TRBV6-2 or TRBV6-3 to TRBJ1-2; TRBD1 matches at 7 bases. The CDR3 totals 11 residues. Germline CDR1 and CDR2: MNHEY and SVGEGT. V shed 5 bases, J shed 8 bases, and the junction held 2 bases outside the gene matches. CDR3 DNA: TGTGCCAGCAGTGCAGGGGGAGGCTACACCTTC. It translates to CASSAGGGYTF.

CDR3 coding DNA: TGTGCCAGCAGTCCCTATCAGACAGGGAACACAGATACGCAGTATTTT. Its translation is CASSPYQTGNTDTQYF. The rearrangement uses TRBV27 and TRBJ2-3, with 7 bases fitting TRBD1. Unmatched junction bases numbered 10, after V lost 5 bases and J lost 2 bases. Germline V gene lookup returns CDR1 MNHEY and CDR2 SMNVEV (reference sequence). The CDR3 length is 16 residues.

V usage is TRBV27 and J usage is TRBJ1-1; 9 bases fit TRBD1. Trimming cost V 5 bases and J 0 bases; bases outside gene matches: 4. The CDR3 contains 15 residues. Germline V gives CDR1 MNHEY, CDR2 SMNVEV (reference sequence). The CDR3 coding sequence is TGTGCCAGCAGTCCGTGGGACAGGGTGAACACTGAAGCTTTCTTT. Its protein product is CASSPWDRVNTEAFF.

J is TRBJ1-3 and V is TRBV2, with D unresolved. From germline, CDR1 is SNHLY and CDR2 FYNNEI. The V end lost 4 bases, the J end lost 0 bases, and 4 bases lay between the germline ends. The CDR3 contains 13 residues. The DNA of the CDR3 is TGTGCCAGCAGTGCCAACTCTGGAAACACCATATATTTT. Encoded protein: CASSANSGNTIYF. Together with reference TRBV2 and TRBJ1-3, the CDR3 gives the full variable domain: EPEVTQTPSHQVTQMGQEVILRCVPISNHLYFYWYRQILGQKVEFLVSFYNNEISEKSEIFDDQFSVERPDGSNFTLKIRSTKLEDSAMYFCASSANSGNTIYFGEGSWLTVV.

The V and J genes are TRBV29-1 and TRBJ2-7, with TRBD1 matching over 10 bases. J was trimmed by 2 bases and V by 5 bases; bases with no gene match: 9. Germline V gene sequence: CDR1 SQVTM, CDR2 ANQGSEA. The CDR3 is 15 residues long. The CDR3, as DNA: TGCAGCGTTCACCAAGCCGGGACAGGGGCCTACGAGCAGTACTTC. It yields the protein CSVHQAGTGAYEQYF.

This chain links TRBV11-1 with TRBJ1-2; D possibly corresponds to TRBD1 (6 bases). The ends were cut back, 5 bases at V and 4 bases at J, with 17 bases in the middle. This CDR3 contains 15 residues. CDR1 is SGHAT, CDR2 FQDESV, per germline (reference sequence). The CDR3 region is CASSLSDRNTYGYTF. The CDR3, as DNA: TGTGCCAGCAGCCTCAGTGACAGGAACACCTATGGCTACACCTTC.